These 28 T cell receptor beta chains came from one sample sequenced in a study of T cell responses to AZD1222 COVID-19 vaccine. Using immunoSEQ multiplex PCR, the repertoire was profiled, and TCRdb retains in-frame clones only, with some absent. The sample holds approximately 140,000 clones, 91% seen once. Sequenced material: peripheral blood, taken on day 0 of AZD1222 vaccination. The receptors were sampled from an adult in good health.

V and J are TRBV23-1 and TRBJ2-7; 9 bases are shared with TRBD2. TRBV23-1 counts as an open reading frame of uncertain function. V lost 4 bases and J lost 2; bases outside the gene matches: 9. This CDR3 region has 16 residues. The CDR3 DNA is TGCGCCAGCAGTCTTTACCCGACTAGCGGAACCTACGAGCAGTACTTC. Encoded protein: CASSLYPTSGTYEQYF.

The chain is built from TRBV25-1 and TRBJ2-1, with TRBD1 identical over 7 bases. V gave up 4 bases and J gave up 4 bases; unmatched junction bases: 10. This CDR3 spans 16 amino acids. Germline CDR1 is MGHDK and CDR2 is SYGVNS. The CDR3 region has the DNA TGTGCCAGCAGTGCGTGGGGACAGTCTTTATACAATGAGCAGTTCTTC. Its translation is CASSAWGQSLYNEQFF.

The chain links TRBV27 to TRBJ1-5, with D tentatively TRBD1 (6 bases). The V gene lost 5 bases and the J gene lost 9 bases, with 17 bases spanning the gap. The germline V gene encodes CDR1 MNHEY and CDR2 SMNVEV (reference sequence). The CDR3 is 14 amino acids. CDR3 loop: CASSPYRERGPQHF. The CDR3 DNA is TGTGCCAGCAGTCCGTACAGGGAACGGGGGCCCCAGCATTTT.

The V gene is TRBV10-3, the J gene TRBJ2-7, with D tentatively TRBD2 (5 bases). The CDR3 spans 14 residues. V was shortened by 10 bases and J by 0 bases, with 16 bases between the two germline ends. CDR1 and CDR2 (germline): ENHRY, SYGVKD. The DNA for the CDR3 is TGTGCCACCTCTATACTGGACTCCTCCTACGAGCAGTACTTC. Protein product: CATSILDSSYEQYF.

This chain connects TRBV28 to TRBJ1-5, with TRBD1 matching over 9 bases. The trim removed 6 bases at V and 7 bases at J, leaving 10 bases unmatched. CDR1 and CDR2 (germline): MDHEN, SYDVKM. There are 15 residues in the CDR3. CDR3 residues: CASSPQGAPWQPQHF. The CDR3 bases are TGTGCCAGCAGCCCACAGGGGGCGCCGTGGCAGCCCCAGCATTTT.

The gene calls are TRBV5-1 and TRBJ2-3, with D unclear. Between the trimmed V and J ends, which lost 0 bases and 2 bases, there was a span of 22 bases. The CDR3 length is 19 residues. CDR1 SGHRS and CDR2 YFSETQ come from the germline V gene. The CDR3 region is CASSLGGVGRARNTDTQYF. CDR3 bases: TGCGCCAGCAGCTTGGGCGGTGTGGGCAGAGCTAGAAACACAGATACGCAGTATTTT.

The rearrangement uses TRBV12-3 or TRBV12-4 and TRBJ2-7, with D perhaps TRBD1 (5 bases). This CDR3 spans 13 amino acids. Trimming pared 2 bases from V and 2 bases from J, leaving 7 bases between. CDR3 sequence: CASSLRGTYEQYF. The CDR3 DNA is TGTGCCAGCAGTTTAAGGGGTACCTACGAGCAGTACTTC.

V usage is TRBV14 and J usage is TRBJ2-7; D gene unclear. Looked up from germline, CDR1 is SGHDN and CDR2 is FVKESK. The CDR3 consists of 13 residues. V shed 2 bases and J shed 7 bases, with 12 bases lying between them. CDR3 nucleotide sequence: TGTGCCAGCAGCCAATGGAATGGACGAGAGCAGTACTTC. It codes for CASSQWNGREQYF.

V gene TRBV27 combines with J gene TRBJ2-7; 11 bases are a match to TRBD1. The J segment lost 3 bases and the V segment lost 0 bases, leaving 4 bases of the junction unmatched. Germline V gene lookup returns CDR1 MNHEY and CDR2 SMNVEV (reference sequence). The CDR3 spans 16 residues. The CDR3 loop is CASSLSGQGASYEQYF. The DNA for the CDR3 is TGTGCCAGCAGTTTATCTGGACAGGGGGCAAGCTACGAGCAGTACTTC.

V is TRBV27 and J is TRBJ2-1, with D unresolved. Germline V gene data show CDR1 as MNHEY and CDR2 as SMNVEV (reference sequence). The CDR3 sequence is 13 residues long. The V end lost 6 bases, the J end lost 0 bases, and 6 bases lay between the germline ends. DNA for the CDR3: TGTGCCAGCAGGTTGAGCTCCTACAATGAGCAGTTCTTC. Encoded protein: CASRLSSYNEQFF.

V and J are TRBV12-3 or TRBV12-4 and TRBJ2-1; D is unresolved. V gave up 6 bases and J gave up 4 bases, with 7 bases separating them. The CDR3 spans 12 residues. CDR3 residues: CASSYGYNEQFF. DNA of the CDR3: TGTGCCAGCAGCTACGGGTACAATGAGCAGTTCTTC.

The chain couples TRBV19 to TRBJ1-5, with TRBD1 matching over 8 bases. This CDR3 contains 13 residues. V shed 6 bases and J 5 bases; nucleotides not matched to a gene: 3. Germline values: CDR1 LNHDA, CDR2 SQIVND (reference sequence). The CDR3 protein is CASSRGLDQPQHF. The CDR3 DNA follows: TGTGCCAGTAGCAGGGGGCTGGATCAGCCCCAGCATTTT. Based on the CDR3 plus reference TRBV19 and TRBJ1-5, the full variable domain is DGGITQSPKYLFRKEGQNVTLSCEQNLNHDAMYWYRQDPGQGLRLIYYSQIVNDFQKGDIAEGYSVSREKKESFPLTVTSAQKNPTAFYLCASSRGLDQPQHFGDGTRLSIL.

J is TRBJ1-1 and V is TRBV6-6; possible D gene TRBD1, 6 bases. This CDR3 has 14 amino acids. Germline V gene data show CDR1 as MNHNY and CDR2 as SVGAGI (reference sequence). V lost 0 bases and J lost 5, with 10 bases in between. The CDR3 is CASSYSWDITEAFF. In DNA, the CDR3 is TGTGCCAGCAGTTACTCTTGGGACATAACTGAAGCTTTCTTT.

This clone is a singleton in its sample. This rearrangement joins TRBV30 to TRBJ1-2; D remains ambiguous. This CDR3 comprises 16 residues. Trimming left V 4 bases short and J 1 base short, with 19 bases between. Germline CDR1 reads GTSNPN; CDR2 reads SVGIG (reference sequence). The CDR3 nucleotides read TGTGCCTGGAAACGCCCTTTTGATCGGCTTAACTATGGCTACACCTTC. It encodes CAWKRPFDRLNYGYTF.

This CDR3 reads CASSSDRVQPQHF. In nucleotides, the CDR3 is TGTGCCAGCAGCTCGGACAGGGTTCAGCCCCAGCATTTT. The chain couples TRBV7-2 to TRBJ1-5, with 8 bases fitting TRBD1. The CDR3 length is 13 residues. CDR1 SGHTA and CDR2 FQGNSA come from the germline V gene. J was trimmed by 6 bases and V by 4 bases; bases with no gene match: 2.

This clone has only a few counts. Here the CDR3 DNA reads TGTGCCAGCAGCTCCTCCGGGGGATCGGGGACTGAAGCTTTCTTT. Translated, it gives CASSSSGGSGTEAFF. The V call is TRBV13, the J call TRBJ1-1, with a weak D call TRBD1 (5 bases). Deletions cut 4 bases from V and 5 bases from J, with 17 bases between. Germline V gene lookup returns CDR1 PRHDT and CDR2 FYEKMQ (reference sequence). This CDR3 has 15 amino acids.

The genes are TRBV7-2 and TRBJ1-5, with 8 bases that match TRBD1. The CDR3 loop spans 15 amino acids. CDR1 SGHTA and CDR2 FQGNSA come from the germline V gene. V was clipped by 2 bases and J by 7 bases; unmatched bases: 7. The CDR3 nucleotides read TGTGCCAGCAGCTTAATGACAGGGGAAGGACAGCCCCAGCATTTT. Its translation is CASSLMTGEGQPQHF. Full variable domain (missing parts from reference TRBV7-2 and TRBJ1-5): GAGVSQSPSNKVTEKGKDVELRCDPISGHTALYWYRQSLGQGLEFLIYFQGNSAPDKSGLPSDRFSAERTGGSVSTLTIQRTQQEDSAVYLCASSLMTGEGQPQHFGDGTRLSIL.

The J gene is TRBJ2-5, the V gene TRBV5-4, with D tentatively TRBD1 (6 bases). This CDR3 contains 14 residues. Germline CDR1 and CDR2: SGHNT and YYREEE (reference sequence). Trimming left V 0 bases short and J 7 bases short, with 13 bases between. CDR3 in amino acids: CASSLELGAGTQYF. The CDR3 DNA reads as TGTGCCAGCAGCTTGGAGCTGGGGGCCGGGACCCAGTACTTC.

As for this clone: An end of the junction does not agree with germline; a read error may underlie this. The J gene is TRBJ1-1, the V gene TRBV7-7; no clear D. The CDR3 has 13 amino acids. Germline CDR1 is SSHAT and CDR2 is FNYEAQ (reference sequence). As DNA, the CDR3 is TGTGCTAGCAGCTTGGGAAGTGACACTGAAGCTTTCTTT. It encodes CASSLGSDTEAFF. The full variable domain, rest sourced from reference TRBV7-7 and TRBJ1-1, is GAGVSQSPRYKVTKRGQDVTLRCDPISSHATLYWYQQALGQGPEFLTYFNYEAQPDKSGLPSDRFSAERPEGSISTLTIQRTEQRDSAMYRCASSLGSDTEAFFGQGTRLTVV.

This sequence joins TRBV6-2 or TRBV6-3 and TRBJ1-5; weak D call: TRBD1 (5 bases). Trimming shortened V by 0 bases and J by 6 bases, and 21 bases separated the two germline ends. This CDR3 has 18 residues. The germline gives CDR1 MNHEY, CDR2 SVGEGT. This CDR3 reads CASSYSLPRGSVTQPQHF. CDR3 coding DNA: TGTGCCAGCAGTTACTCGTTGCCGAGGGGAAGTGTCACTCAGCCCCAGCATTTT.

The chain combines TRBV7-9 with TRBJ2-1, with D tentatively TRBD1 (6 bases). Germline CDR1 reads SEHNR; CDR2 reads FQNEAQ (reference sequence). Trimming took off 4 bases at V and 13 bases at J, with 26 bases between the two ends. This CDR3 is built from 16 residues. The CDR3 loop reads CASSYLGGSPPPPQFF. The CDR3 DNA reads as TGTGCCAGCAGCTACCTAGGGGGATCTCCGCCCCCCCCACAGTTCTTC.

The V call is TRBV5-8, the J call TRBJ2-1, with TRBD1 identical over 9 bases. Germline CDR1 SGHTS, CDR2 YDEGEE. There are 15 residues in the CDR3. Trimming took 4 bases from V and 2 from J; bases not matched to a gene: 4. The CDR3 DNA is TGTGCCAGCAGCCACGGACAGGGGACCTACAATGAGCAGTTCTTC. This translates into CASSHGQGTYNEQFF.

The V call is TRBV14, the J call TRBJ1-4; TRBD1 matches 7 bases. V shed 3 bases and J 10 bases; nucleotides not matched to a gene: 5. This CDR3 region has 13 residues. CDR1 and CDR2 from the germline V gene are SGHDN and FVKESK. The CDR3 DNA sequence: TGTGCCAGCAGCCAGACAGGGCGCGGAAAACTGTTTTTT. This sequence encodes CASSQTGRGKLFF.

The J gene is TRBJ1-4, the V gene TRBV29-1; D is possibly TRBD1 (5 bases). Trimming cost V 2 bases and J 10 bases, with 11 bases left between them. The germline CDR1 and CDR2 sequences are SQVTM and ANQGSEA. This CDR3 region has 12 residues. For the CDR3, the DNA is TGCAGCGTTGAACAGGGTGGCGGAAAACTGTTTTTT. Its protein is CSVEQGGGKLFF.

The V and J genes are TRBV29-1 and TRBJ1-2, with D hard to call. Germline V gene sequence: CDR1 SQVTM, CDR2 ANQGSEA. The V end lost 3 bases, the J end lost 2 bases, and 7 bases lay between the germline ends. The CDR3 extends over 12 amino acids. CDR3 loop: CSVEPANYGYTF. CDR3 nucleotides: TGCAGCGTTGAGCCAGCGAACTATGGCTACACCTTC.

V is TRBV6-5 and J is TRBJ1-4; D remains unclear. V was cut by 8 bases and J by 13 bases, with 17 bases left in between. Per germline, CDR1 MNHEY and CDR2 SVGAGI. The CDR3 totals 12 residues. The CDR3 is CASHGQERRLFF. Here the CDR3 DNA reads TGTGCCAGCCACGGGCAGGAAAGGAGACTGTTTTTT.

CDR3 nucleotides: TGTGCCAGCAGCTTAGGGGCACGGGGAAGCTCCTACAATGAGCAGTTCTTC. It yields the protein CASSLGARGSSYNEQFF. V is TRBV13 and J is TRBJ2-1, with D tentatively TRBD2 (5 bases). Germline CDR1 is PRHDT and CDR2 is FYEKMQ (reference sequence). With 0 bases removed from V and 0 bases from J, the gap between germline ends came to 12 bases. The CDR3 is 17 residues long.

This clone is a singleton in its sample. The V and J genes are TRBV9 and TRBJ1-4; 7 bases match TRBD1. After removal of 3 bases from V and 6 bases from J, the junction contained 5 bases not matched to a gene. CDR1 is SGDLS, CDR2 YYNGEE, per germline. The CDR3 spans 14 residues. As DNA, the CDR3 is TGTGCCAGCAGCGCATGGGACAGAGATGAAAAACTGTTTTTT. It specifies CASSAWDRDEKLFF.